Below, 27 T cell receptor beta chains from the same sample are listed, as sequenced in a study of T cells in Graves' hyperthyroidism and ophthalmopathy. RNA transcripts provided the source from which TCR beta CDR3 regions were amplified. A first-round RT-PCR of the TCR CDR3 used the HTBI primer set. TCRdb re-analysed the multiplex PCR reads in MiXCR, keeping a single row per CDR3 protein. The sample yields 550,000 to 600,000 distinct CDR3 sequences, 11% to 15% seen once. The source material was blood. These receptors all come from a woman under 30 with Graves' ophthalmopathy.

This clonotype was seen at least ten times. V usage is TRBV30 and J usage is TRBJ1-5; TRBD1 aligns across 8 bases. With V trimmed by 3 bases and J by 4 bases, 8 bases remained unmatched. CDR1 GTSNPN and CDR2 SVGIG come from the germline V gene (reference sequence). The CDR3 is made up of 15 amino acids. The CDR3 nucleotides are TGTGCCTGGAGGGAACGGGACAGGATAAATCAGCCCCAGCATTTT. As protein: CAWRERDRINQPQHF.

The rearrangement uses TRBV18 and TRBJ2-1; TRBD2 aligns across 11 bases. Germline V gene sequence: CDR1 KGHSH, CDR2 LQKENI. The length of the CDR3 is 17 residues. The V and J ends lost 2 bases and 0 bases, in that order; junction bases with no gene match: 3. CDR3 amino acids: CASSPAGLAVSYNEQFF. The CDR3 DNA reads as TGTGCCAGCTCACCAGCGGGACTAGCGGTCTCCTACAATGAGCAGTTCTTC.

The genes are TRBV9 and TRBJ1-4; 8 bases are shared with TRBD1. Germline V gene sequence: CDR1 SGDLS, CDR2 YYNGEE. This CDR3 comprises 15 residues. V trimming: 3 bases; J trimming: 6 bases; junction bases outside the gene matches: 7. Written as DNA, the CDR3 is TGTGCCAGCAGCGATGGACAGGGCCCTTATGAAAAACTGTTTTTT. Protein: CASSDGQGPYEKLFF.

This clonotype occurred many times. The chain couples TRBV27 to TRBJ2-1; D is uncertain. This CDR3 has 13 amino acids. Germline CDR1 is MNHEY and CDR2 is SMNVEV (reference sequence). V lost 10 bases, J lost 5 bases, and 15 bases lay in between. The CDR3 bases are TGTGCCACCCTTACCGGACCCCACAATGAGCAGTTCTTC. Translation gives CATLTGPHNEQFF.

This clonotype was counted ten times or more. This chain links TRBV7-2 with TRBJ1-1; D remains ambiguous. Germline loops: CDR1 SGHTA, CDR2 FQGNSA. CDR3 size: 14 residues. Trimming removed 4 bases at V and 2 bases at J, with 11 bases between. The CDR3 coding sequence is TGTGCCAGCAGCTCCTTGGGCGGAAACACTGAAGCTTTCTTT. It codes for CASSSLGGNTEAFF.

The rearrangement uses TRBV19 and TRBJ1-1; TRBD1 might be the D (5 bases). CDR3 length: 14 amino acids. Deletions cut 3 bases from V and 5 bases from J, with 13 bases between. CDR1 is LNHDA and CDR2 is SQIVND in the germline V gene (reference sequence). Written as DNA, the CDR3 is TGTGCCAGTAGTATCGCCGGGGGAGGGACTGAAGCTTTCTTT. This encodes CASSIAGGGTEAFF.

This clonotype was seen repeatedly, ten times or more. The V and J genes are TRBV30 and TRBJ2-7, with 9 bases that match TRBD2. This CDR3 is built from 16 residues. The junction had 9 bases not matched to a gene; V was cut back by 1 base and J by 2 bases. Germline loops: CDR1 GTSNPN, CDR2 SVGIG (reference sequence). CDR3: CAWSAHRGRAAYEQYF. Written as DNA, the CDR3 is TGTGCCTGGAGTGCCCATCGCGGGAGGGCAGCCTACGAGCAGTACTTC.

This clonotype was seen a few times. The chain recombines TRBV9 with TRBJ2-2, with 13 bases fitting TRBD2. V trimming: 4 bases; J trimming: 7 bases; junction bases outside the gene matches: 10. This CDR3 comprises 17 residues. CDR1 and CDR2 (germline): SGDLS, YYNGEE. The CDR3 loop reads CASSRTSGRPMGGELFF. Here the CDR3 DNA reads TGTGCCAGCAGCCGGACTAGCGGGAGACCCATGGGCGGGGAGCTGTTTTTT. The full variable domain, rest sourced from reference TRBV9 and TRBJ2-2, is DSGVTQTPKHLITATGQRVTLRCSPRSGDLSVYWYQQSLDQGLQFLIQYYNGEERAKGNILERFSAQQFPDLHSELNLSSLELGDSALYFCASSRTSGRPMGGELFFGEGSRLTVL.

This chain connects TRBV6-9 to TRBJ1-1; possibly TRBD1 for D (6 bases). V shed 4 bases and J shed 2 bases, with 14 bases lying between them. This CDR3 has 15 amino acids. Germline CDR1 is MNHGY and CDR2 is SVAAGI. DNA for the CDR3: TGTGCCAGCAGTTTATATCAGGGGCGTAACACTGAAGCTTTCTTT. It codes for CASSLYQGRNTEAFF.

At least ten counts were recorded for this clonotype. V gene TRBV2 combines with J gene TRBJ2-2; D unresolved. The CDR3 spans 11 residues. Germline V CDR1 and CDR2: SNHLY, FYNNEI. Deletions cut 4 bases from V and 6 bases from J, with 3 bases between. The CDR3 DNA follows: TGTGCCAGCAGTGGGGCCGGGGAGCTGTTTTTT. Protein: CASSGAGELFF.

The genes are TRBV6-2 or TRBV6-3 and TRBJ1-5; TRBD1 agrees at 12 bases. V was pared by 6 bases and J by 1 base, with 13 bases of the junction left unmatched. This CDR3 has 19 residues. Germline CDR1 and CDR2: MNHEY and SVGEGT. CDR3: CASSHLPGQGALSNQPQHF. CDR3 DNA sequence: TGTGCCAGCAGCCATCTCCCGGGACAGGGGGCTCTGAGCAATCAGCCCCAGCATTTT.

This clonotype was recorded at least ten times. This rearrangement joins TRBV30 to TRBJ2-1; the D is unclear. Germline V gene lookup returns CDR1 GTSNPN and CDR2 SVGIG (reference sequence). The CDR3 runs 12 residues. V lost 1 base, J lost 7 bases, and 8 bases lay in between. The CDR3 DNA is TGTGCCTGGAGTGCCCAGTTGAATGAGCAGTTCTTC. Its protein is CAWSAQLNEQFF.

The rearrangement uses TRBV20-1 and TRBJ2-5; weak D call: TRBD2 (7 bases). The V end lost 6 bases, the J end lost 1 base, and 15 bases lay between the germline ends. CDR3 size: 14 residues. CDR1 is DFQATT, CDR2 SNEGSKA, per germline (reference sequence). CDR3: CSAGGGGSQETQYF. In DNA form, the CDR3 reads TGCAGTGCGGGGGGGGGGGGCTCCCAAGAGACCCAGTACTTC.

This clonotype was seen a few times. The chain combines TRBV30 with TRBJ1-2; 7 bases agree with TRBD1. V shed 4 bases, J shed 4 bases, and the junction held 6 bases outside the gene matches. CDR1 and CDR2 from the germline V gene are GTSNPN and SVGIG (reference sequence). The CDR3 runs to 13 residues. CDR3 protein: CAWTTGEGYGYTF. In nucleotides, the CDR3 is TGTGCCTGGACTACAGGGGAGGGCTATGGCTACACCTTC. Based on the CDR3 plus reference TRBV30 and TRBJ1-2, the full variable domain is SQTIHQWPATLVQPVGSPLSLECTVEGTSNPNLYWYRQAAGRGLQLLFYSVGIGQISSEVPQNLSASRPQDRQFILSSKKLLLSDSGFYLCAWTTGEGYGYTFGSGTRLTVV.

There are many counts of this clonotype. The CDR3 nucleotides are TGTGCCAGCAGTCGGGGGGACAGGCAAGAGACCCAGTACTTC. Its translation: CASSRGDRQETQYF. V and J are TRBV6-1 and TRBJ2-5; a possible D gene is TRBD1 (8 bases). Per germline, CDR1 MNHNS and CDR2 SASEGT. The CDR3 covers 14 residues. The V end was cut by 5 bases, the J end by 2 bases, with 12 bases between.

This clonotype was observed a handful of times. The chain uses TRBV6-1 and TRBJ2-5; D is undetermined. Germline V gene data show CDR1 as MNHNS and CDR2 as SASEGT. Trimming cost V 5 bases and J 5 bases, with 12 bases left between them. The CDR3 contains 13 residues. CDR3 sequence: CASSMGGLETQYF. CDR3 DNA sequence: TGTGCCAGCAGTATGGGTGGGTTGGAGACCCAGTACTTC.

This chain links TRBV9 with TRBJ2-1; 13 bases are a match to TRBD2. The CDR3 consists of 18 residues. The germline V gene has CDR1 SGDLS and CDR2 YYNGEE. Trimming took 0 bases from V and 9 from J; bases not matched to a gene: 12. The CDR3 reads CASSVVDIGTSGILEQFF. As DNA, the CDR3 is TGTGCCAGCAGCGTAGTGGATATAGGGACTAGCGGGATCCTTGAGCAGTTCTTC.

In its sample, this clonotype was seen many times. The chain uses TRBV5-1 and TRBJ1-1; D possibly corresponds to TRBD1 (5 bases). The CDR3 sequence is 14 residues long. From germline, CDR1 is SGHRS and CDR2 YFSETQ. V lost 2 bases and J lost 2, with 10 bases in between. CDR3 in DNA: TGCGCCAGCAGCTTCCCAGGGATCAACACTGAAGCTTTCTTT. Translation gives CASSFPGINTEAFF.

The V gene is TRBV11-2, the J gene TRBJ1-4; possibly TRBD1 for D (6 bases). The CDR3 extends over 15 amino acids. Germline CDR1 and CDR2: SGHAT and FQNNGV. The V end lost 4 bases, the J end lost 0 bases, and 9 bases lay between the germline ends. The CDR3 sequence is CASSSGQTTNEKLFF. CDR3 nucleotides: TGTGCCAGCAGCTCAGGACAGACAACTAATGAAAAACTGTTTTTT.

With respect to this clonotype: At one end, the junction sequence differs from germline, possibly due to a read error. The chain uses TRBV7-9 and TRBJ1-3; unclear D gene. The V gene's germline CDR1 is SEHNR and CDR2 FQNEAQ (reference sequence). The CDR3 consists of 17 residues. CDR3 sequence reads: CASSPPAWFFSGNTVYF. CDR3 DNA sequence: TGTGCCAGCAGCCCTCCCGCGTGGTTTTTCTCTGGAAACACCGTATATTTT.

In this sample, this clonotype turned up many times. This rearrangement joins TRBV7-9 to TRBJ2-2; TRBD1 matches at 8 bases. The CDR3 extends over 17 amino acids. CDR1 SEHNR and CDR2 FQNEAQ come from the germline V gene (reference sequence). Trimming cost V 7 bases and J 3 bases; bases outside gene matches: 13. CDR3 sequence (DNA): TGTGCCAGCACCTATTCACGGACAGGGACTTACACCGGGGAGCTGTTTTTT. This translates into CASTYSRTGTYTGELFF.

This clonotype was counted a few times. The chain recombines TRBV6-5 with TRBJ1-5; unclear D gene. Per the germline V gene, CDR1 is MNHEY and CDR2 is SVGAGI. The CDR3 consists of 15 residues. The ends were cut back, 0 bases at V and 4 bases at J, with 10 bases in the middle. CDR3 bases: TGTGCCAGCAGTTACTCTACTCTGGGGAATCAGCCCCAGCATTTT. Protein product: CASSYSTLGNQPQHF.

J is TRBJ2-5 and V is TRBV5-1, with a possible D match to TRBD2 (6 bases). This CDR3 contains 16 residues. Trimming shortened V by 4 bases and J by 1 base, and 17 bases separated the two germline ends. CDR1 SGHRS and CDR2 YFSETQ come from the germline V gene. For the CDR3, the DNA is TGCGCCAGCAGCCGCGGGACCCTAGAAGTCCAAGAGACCCAGTACTTC. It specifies CASSRGTLEVQETQYF.

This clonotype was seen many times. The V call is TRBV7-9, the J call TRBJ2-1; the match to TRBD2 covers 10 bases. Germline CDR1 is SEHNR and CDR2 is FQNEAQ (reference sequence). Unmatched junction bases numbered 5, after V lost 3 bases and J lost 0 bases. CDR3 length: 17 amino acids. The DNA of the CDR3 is TGTGCCAGCAGCTTCGATAGCGGGAGGCACTCCTACAATGAGCAGTTCTTC. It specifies CASSFDSGRHSYNEQFF.

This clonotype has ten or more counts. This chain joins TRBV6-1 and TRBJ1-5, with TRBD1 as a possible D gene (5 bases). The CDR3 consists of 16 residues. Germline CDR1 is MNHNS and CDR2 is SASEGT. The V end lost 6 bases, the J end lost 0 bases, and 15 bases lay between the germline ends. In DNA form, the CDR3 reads TGTGCCAGCAGGAGACGTTGGGACGGTAGCAATCAGCCCCAGCATTTT. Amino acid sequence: CASRRRWDGSNQPQHF.

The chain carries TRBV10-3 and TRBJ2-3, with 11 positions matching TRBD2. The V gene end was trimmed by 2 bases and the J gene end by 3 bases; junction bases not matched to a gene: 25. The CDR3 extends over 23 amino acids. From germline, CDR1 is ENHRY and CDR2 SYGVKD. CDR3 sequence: CAISETESSLWSGTSGTTDTQYF. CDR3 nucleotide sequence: TGTGCCATCAGTGAGACCGAATCGAGTCTTTGGTCCGGGACTAGCGGAACGACAGATACGCAGTATTTT.

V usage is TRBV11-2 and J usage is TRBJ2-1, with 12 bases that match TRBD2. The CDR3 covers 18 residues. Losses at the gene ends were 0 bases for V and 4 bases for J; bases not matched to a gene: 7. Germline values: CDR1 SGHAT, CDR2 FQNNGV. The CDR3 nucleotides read TGTGCCAGCAGCTTAGATTTTCTAGCGGGAGGGTATTACAATGAGCAGTTCTTC. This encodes CASSLDFLAGGYYNEQFF.